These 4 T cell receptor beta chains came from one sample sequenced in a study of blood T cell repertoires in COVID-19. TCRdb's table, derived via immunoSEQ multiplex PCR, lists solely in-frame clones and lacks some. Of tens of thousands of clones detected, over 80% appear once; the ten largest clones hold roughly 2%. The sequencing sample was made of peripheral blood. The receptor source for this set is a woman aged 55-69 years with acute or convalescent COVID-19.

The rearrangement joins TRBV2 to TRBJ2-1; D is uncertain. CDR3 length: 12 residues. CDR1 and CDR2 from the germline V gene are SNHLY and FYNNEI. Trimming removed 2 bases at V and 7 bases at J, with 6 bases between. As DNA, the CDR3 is TGTGCCAGCAGTGAACTGGAGAATGAGCAGTTCTTC. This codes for CASSELENEQFF.

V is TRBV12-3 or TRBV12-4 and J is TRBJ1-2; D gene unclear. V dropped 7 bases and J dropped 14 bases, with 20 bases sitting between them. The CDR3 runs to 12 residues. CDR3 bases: TGTGCCAGCACGGAGGGCAGGCGGGTAGTAACCTTC. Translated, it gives CASTEGRRVVTF.

The CDR3 sequence is CASSGGQLNTEAFF. The CDR3 region has the DNA TGCGCCAGCAGCGGTGGACAGCTGAACACTGAAGCTTTCTTT. This chain joins TRBV5-1 and TRBJ1-1, with D perhaps TRBD1 (6 bases). The V end lost 4 bases, the J end lost 0 bases, and 10 bases lay between the germline ends. Germline CDR1 and CDR2: SGHRS and YFSETQ. This CDR3 has 14 residues.

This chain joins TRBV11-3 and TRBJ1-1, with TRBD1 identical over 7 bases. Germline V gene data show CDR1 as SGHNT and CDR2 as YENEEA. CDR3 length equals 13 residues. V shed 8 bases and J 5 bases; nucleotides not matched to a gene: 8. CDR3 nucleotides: TGTGCCAGCTCATCCAGGGGGAGGACTGAAGCTTTCTTT. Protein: CASSSRGRTEAFF. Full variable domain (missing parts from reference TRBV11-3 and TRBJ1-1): EAGVVQSPRYKIIEKKQPVAFWCNPISGHNTLYWYLQNLGQGPELLIRYENEEAVDDSQLPKDRFSAERLKGVDSTLKIQPAELGDSAVYLCASSSRGRTEAFFGQGTRLTVV.